The 18 T cell receptor beta chains below come from one sample, sequenced in a study of cytomegalovirus exposure and HLA in healthy donors. The PCR had 60 Vbeta and 13 Jbeta primers. Sequencing used immunoSEQ multiplex PCR; TCRdb keeps in-frame clones, though not all of them. The data show 100,000 to 150,000 clones, over 8% seen once. The sequenced material came from PBMCs. All receptors come from a man aged 40-55 years in good health and CMV-seronegative.

This clone has only a few counts. This chain joins TRBV2 and TRBJ2-7, with TRBD1 matching over 9 bases. V dropped 8 bases and J dropped 2; count of bases not matched to a gene: 4. The germline CDR1 and CDR2 sequences are SNHLY and FYNNEI. The CDR3 runs 13 residues. CDR3 protein: CASGGQGPYEQYF. The CDR3 bases are TGTGCCAGCGGTGGACAGGGGCCCTACGAGCAGTACTTC.

J is TRBJ1-5 and V is TRBV5-4, with D uncertain. The V gene's germline CDR1 is SGHNT and CDR2 YYREEE (reference sequence). V was shortened by 4 bases and J by 4 bases, with 12 bases between the two germline ends. CDR3 size: 14 residues. The CDR3: CASSQEGWNQPQHF. The CDR3 bases are TGTGCCAGCAGCCAAGAGGGATGGAATCAGCCCCAGCATTTT.

Only a few counts were recorded for this clone. The chain has TRBV30 and TRBJ2-1; 13 bases are shared with TRBD2. CDR3 length: 16 amino acids. Germline V gene data show CDR1 as GTSNPN and CDR2 as SVGIG (reference sequence). The V and J ends lost 1 base and 6 bases, in that order; junction bases with no gene match: 6. The CDR3 bases are TGTGCCTGGAGTGGCATAACTAGCGGGGGGGTCAATGAGCAGTTCTTC. The encoded protein is CAWSGITSGGVNEQFF. Combining the CDR3 with reference TRBV30 and TRBJ2-1 gives the whole variable domain SQTIHQWPATLVQPVGSPLSLECTVEGTSNPNLYWYRQAAGRGLQLLFYSVGIGQISSEVPQNLSASRPQDRQFILSSKKLLLSDSGFYLCAWSGITSGGVNEQFFGPGTRLTVL.

The V gene is TRBV14, the J gene TRBJ2-3; D might be TRBD2 (5 bases). V was clipped by 4 bases and J by 2 bases, with 7 bases between them. This CDR3 comprises 13 residues. From germline, CDR1 is SGHDN and CDR2 FVKESK. CDR3 DNA: TGTGCCAGCAGCCGAGGGTTCACAGATACGCAGTATTTT. Translation: CASSRGFTDTQYF.

This clone was counted only a few times. The V gene is TRBV6-1, the J gene TRBJ2-7, with 8 bases aligning to TRBD2. Losses at the gene ends were 1 base for V and 0 bases for J; bases not matched to a gene: 2. From germline, CDR1 is MNHNS and CDR2 SASEGT. This CDR3 spans 15 amino acids. CDR3 protein: CASSEDGGGSYEQYF. CDR3 bases: TGTGCCAGCAGTGAAGACGGGGGGGGCTCCTACGAGCAGTACTTC.

The V call is TRBV5-1, the J call TRBJ2-1, with 7 bases identical to TRBD1. With V trimmed by 1 base and J by 4 bases, 8 bases remained unmatched. The germline gives CDR1 SGHRS, CDR2 YFSETQ. The CDR3 is made up of 16 amino acids. For the CDR3, the DNA is TGCGCCAGCAGCTTGTACGGACAGGATGCTTACAATGAGCAGTTCTTC. Translated: CASSLYGQDAYNEQFF.

This clone was found a few times. This rearrangement joins TRBV29-1 to TRBJ2-3; D is unclear. The CDR3 sequence is 12 residues long. V was pared by 4 bases and J by 2 bases, with 7 bases between. Germline V lookup: CDR1 SQVTM, CDR2 ANQGSEA. The CDR3 DNA reads as TGCAGCGTTGGTGACACCACAGATACGCAGTATTTT. Amino acids: CSVGDTTDTQYF.

V gene TRBV27 combines with J gene TRBJ2-7; 9 bases are shared with TRBD2. With 4 bases clipped from V and 3 bases from J, the junction kept 4 bases outside the gene matches. Germline CDR1 and CDR2: MNHEY and SMNVEV (reference sequence). This CDR3 is built from 14 residues. The CDR3 here is CASSSPSGVYEQYF. The CDR3 DNA sequence: TGTGCCAGCAGTTCGCCTAGCGGGGTCTACGAGCAGTACTTC.

This clone was detected a few times. The chain employs TRBV19 and TRBJ1-2; 8 bases line up with TRBD1. J was trimmed by 6 bases and V by 5 bases; bases with no gene match: 8. CDR3 length: 14 residues. The V gene's germline CDR1 is LNHDA and CDR2 SQIVND (reference sequence). The CDR3 loop is CASSPGGAVNGYTF. CDR3 nucleotides: TGTGCCAGTAGTCCAGGGGGCGCGGTGAATGGCTACACCTTC.

The V and J genes are TRBV7-3 and TRBJ1-1; D may be TRBD1 (6 bases). CDR3 length: 15 amino acids. The germline V and J ends were trimmed by 2 bases and 1 base, with 11 bases remaining between them. The germline V gene has CDR1 SGHTA and CDR2 FQGTGA. Here the CDR3 reads CASSLGRGTNTEAFF. CDR3 in DNA: TGTGCCAGCAGCTTAGGTAGGGGGACGAACACTGAAGCTTTCTTT.

This clone was seen a handful of times. The chain has TRBV18 and TRBJ1-1; D is uncertain. Between the trimmed V and J ends, which lost 4 bases and 5 bases, there was a span of 5 bases. The CDR3 spans 11 residues. Germline lookup yields CDR1 KGHSH and CDR2 LQKENI. CDR3 loop: CASSLGTEAFF. The CDR3 DNA sequence: TGTGCCAGCTCACTCGGTACTGAAGCTTTCTTT.

This clone was counted at least ten times. J is TRBJ2-7 and V is TRBV7-2; D gene uncertain. This CDR3 has 13 amino acids. V lost 3 bases to trimming and J lost 3 bases, with 9 bases between them. Germline V gene lookup returns CDR1 SGHTA and CDR2 FQGNSA. CDR3 coding DNA: TGTGCCAGCAGCTTTTTCCTAAACTACGAGCAGTACTTC. Translation gives CASSFFLNYEQYF.

The chain carries TRBV5-1 and TRBJ1-1, with 7 bases that match TRBD1. This CDR3 region has 14 residues. V was pared by 4 bases and J by 1 base, with 4 bases of the junction left unmatched. Germline V gene data show CDR1 as SGHRS and CDR2 as YFSETQ. The CDR3 is CASSTGEENTEAFF. CDR3 sequence (DNA): TGCGCCAGCAGCACAGGGGAAGAGAACACTGAAGCTTTCTTT.

This clone has just a few counts. V usage is TRBV4-2 and J usage is TRBJ1-1, with 7 bases identical to TRBD1. The CDR3 is made up of 13 amino acids. Germline-derived CDR1 and CDR2 are LGHNA and YNFKEQ. V lost 4 bases, J lost 3 bases, and 2 bases stayed unmatched. CDR3: CASSRTGDTEAFF. CDR3 DNA sequence: TGTGCCAGCAGCCGTACAGGGGACACTGAAGCTTTCTTT.

The chain recombines TRBV19 with TRBJ2-3, with TRBD1 as a possible D gene (5 bases). The V end lost 3 bases, the J end lost 0 bases, and 7 bases lay between the germline ends. CDR3 length equals 14 residues. Germline loops: CDR1 LNHDA, CDR2 SQIVND (reference sequence). The CDR3 region has the DNA TGTGCCAGTAGTATCCAGGGAAGCACAGATACGCAGTATTTT. Translating it yields CASSIQGSTDTQYF.

This clone was observed a handful of times. This chain uses TRBV2 with TRBJ2-2; D gene uncertain. Germline V gene sequence: CDR1 SNHLY, CDR2 FYNNEI. There are 12 residues in the CDR3. V lost 6 bases, J lost 6 bases, and 8 bases lay in between. The CDR3 nucleotides read TGTGCCAGCAGCGGTTTGTCCGGGGAGCTGTTTTTT. Protein: CASSGLSGELFF.

V gene TRBV7-2 combines with J gene TRBJ1-3; D is ambiguous. CDR1 SGHTA and CDR2 FQGNSA come from the germline V gene. V was pared by 5 bases and J by 3 bases, with 2 bases between. The CDR3 length is 11 residues. The DNA for the CDR3 is TGTGCCAGCAGCCTTGGAAACACCATATATTTT. It translates to CASSLGNTIYF.

The V call is TRBV19, the J call TRBJ2-3, with TRBD2 matching 7 bases. CDR3 size: 14 residues. Unmatched junction bases numbered 5, after V lost 4 bases and J lost 4 bases. CDR1 is LNHDA, CDR2 SQIVND, per germline (reference sequence). This chain's CDR3 is CASSRRGMADTQYF. CDR3 coding DNA: TGTGCCAGTAGTAGGCGGGGGATGGCAGATACGCAGTATTTT.